One sample yielded the 16 T cell receptor beta chains listed below, sequenced in a study of cytomegalovirus exposure and HLA in healthy donors. The PCR employed 60 Vbeta primers together with 13 Jbeta primers. Repertoires were generated with immunoSEQ multiplex PCR, while TCRdb's copy carries only in-frame clones and drops some. The sample holds under 90,000 clones. Sequenced material: PBMCs. Receptor source: a middle-aged man in good health and CMV-seropositive.

This chain uses TRBV27 with TRBJ2-1, with 8 bases fitting TRBD1. CDR3 length: 15 residues. The V gene's germline CDR1 is MNHEY and CDR2 SMNVEV (reference sequence). Trimming at V came to 3 bases and at J to 7 bases, leaving 8 bases not matched to a gene. The CDR3 spells CASSFQGAAVNEQFF. The CDR3 DNA is TGTGCCAGCAGTTTTCAGGGGGCTGCGGTGAATGAGCAGTTCTTC.

The V and J genes are TRBV7-2 and TRBJ2-5, with TRBD1 as a possible D gene (5 bases). The V gene lost 2 bases and the J gene lost 1 base, with 11 bases spanning the gap. This CDR3 has 15 amino acids. Germline lookup yields CDR1 SGHTA and CDR2 FQGNSA. The CDR3 DNA reads TGTGCCAGCAGCTTATACCCGCAGGGCCAAGAGACCCAGTACTTC. It yields the protein CASSLYPQGQETQYF.

This chain links TRBV7-3 with TRBJ2-3, with TRBD1 matching over 8 bases. Germline trimming cut 2 bases from V and 5 bases from J; bases unmatched to any gene: 9. The germline gives CDR1 SGHTA, CDR2 FQGTGA. CDR3 length equals 16 residues. The CDR3 region has the DNA TGTGCCAGCAGCTTAGGGGCGACAGGGACAGGAGATACGCAGTATTTT. Translation: CASSLGATGTGDTQYF. Looking up the rest from reference TRBV7-3 and TRBJ2-3 gives the full variable domain: GAGVSQTPSNKVTEKGKYVELRCDPISGHTALYWYRQSLGQGPEFLIYFQGTGAADDSGLPNDRFFAVRPEGSVSTLKIQRTERGDSAVYLCASSLGATGTGDTQYFGPGTRLTVL.

The chain joins TRBV29-1 to TRBJ1-1; D unclear. V shed 7 bases and J shed 6 bases, with 15 bases lying between them. This CDR3 spans 12 amino acids. The germline V gene has CDR1 SQVTM and CDR2 ANQGSEA. In nucleotides, the CDR3 is TGCAGCGCCGAACACGGGAGAGCTGAAGCTTTCTTT. Translation gives CSAEHGRAEAFF.

The rearrangement uses TRBV9 and TRBJ1-2; tentatively, D is TRBD1 (5 bases). The length of the CDR3 is 14 residues. Germline V CDR1 and CDR2: SGDLS, YYNGEE. The V gene lost 2 bases and the J gene lost 4 bases, with 12 bases spanning the gap. CDR3 region: CASSVQGFSYGYTF. The CDR3 DNA reads as TGTGCCAGCAGCGTTCAGGGTTTCAGCTATGGCTACACCTTC. Combining the CDR3 with reference TRBV9 and TRBJ1-2 gives the whole variable domain DSGVTQTPKHLITATGQRVTLRCSPRSGDLSVYWYQQSLDQGLQFLIQYYNGEERAKGNILERFSAQQFPDLHSELNLSSLELGDSALYFCASSVQGFSYGYTFGSGTRLTVV.

The chain links TRBV7-9 to TRBJ2-3, with 10 bases identical to TRBD2. Germline V gene lookup returns CDR1 SEHNR and CDR2 FQNEAQ (reference sequence). The CDR3 is made up of 16 amino acids. V dropped 5 bases and J dropped 2; count of bases not matched to a gene: 7. The DNA of the CDR3 is TGTGCCAGCAGCCCCCCTAGCGGGGGCCCCACAGATACGCAGTATTTT. Translating gives CASSPPSGGPTDTQYF.

V is TRBV19 and J is TRBJ1-3; D possibly corresponds to TRBD1 (6 bases). The CDR3 consists of 16 residues. Per germline, CDR1 LNHDA and CDR2 SQIVND (reference sequence). Trimming removed 7 bases from V and 2 bases from J, with 18 bases in between. For the CDR3, the DNA is TGTGCCAGTAAGGGGTGGCAGGGGATACCTGGAAACACCATATATTTT. Translation: CASKGWQGIPGNTIYF.

This rearrangement joins TRBV19 to TRBJ2-3; TRBD2 might be the D (5 bases). The CDR3 is 14 amino acids. Trimming pared 7 bases from V and 1 base from J, leaving 12 bases between. Germline V gene lookup returns CDR1 LNHDA and CDR2 SQIVND (reference sequence). The DNA of the CDR3 is TGTGCCAGTAAGGCAGACGGGGGCACAGATACGCAGTATTTT. Amino acid sequence: CASKADGGTDTQYF.

This CDR3 is CASSQEWGRGQDTQYF. The DNA for the CDR3 is TGTGCCAGCAGCCAAGAATGGGGCAGGGGGCAAGATACGCAGTATTTT. This chain joins TRBV14 and TRBJ2-3; 8 bases match TRBD1. Germline-derived CDR1 and CDR2 are SGHDN and FVKESK. The ends lost 0 bases at V and 5 bases at J; junction bases unmatched: 7. This CDR3 region has 16 residues.

The rearrangement joins TRBV6-1 to TRBJ1-1; a possible D gene is TRBD1 (5 bases). The CDR3 runs 11 residues. V gave up 1 base and J gave up 10 bases, with 7 bases separating them. Germline CDR1 MNHNS, CDR2 SASEGT. CDR3 region: CASSEVGGAFF. The CDR3 nucleotides are TGTGCCAGCAGTGAAGTCGGGGGAGCTTTCTTT.

The chain is built from TRBV11-2 and TRBJ2-7; 8 bases fit TRBD1. Germline V gene lookup returns CDR1 SGHAT and CDR2 FQNNGV. V gave up 3 bases and J gave up 0 bases; unmatched junction bases: 1. This CDR3 region has 14 residues. CDR3 bases: TGTGCCAGCAGCTTCGACAGGGGCTCCTACGAGCAGTACTTC. This encodes CASSFDRGSYEQYF.

V usage is TRBV7-7 and J usage is TRBJ1-4; no clear D gene. Germline V gives CDR1 SSHAT, CDR2 FNYEAQ (reference sequence). Trimming removed 1 base at V and 8 bases at J, with 8 bases between. The CDR3 totals 13 residues. CDR3 DNA: TGTGCCAGCAGCTTAGATTTGAGGGAAAAACTGTTTTTT. Protein: CASSLDLREKLFF.

The J gene is TRBJ2-7, the V gene TRBV4-2; the D gene is possibly TRBD1 (6 bases). The V and J ends lost 0 bases and 5 bases respectively, with 17 bases between them. This CDR3 has 16 residues. Looked up from germline, CDR1 is LGHNA and CDR2 is YNFKEQ. This chain's CDR3 is CASSQDWTDVPHEQYV. In nucleotides, the CDR3 is TGTGCCAGCAGCCAAGACTGGACAGACGTTCCGCACGAGCAGTACGTC.

About this clone: Different DNA sequences within this sample yield the same CDR3. The J gene is TRBJ2-3, the V gene TRBV19; 7 bases are shared with TRBD2. There are 18 residues in the CDR3. The V gene's germline CDR1 is LNHDA and CDR2 SQIVND (reference sequence). CDR3 residues: CVPSKLEGLAVSTDTQYF. DNA for the CDR3: TGTGTCCCAAGCAAGTTGGAGGGTCTAGCGGTTAGCACAGATACGCAGTATTTT.

The chain couples TRBV6-5 to TRBJ2-1; TRBD2 is a possible D gene (7 bases). V was clipped by 4 bases and J by 8 bases, with 12 bases between them. The CDR3 has 13 amino acids. Germline assignment: CDR1 MNHEY and CDR2 SVGAGI. The CDR3 region has the DNA TGTGCCAGCAGTTTCACAGGGAGGGATGAGCAGTTCTTC. Translated: CASSFTGRDEQFF.

V and J are TRBV7-2 and TRBJ2-7, with unresolved D. The CDR3 spans 14 residues. V was cut by 5 bases and J by 0 bases, with 11 bases left in between. The germline gives CDR1 SGHTA, CDR2 FQGNSA. The CDR3 region is CASSPDRSSYEQYV. CDR3 sequence (DNA): TGTGCCAGCAGCCCCGATCGGAGCTCCTACGAGCAGTACGTC.